Each of the 20 T cell receptor beta chains below was sequenced from the same sample in a study of cytomegalovirus exposure and HLA in healthy donors. The PCR had 60 Vbeta and 13 Jbeta primers. The protocol was immunoSEQ multiplex PCR, while the TCRdb copy is restricted to in-frame clones and leaves out a portion. The sample records 100,000 to 150,000 clones, approximately 80% being singletons. Sequences were obtained from PBMCs. Receptors were obtained from a human donor in good health.

The rearrangement joins TRBV18 to TRBJ2-5, with TRBD1 matching 7 bases. The J segment lost 5 bases and the V segment lost 3 bases, leaving 3 bases of the junction unmatched. This CDR3 region has 13 residues. Germline CDR1 is KGHSH and CDR2 is LQKENI. In DNA, the CDR3 is TGTGCCAGCTCACCGGGGACAGACGAGACCCAGTACTTC. It codes for CASSPGTDETQYF.

This chain joins TRBV30 and TRBJ1-6, with 10 bases lining up with TRBD1. The V segment lost 8 bases and the J segment 10 bases; nucleotides outside the gene matches: 8. The CDR3 is 13 residues long. CDR1 is GTSNPN, CDR2 SVGIG, per germline (reference sequence). CDR3 region: CAPPGTGVSPLHF. The CDR3 DNA is TGTGCCCCCCCCGGGACAGGGGTATCACCCCTCCACTTT.

This chain joins TRBV28 and TRBJ1-4; D is possibly TRBD1 (5 bases). The CDR3 sequence is 14 residues long. Trimming stripped 2 bases from V and 10 bases from J, with 14 bases between. Per the germline V gene, CDR1 is MDHEN and CDR2 is SYDVKM. CDR3 coding DNA: TGTGCCAGCAGTTTAGCCCGGGGGGGAGTAAAACTGTTTTTT. Translating gives CASSLARGGVKLFF. The variable domain in full, with the rest retrieved from reference TRBV28 and TRBJ1-4, is DVKVTQSSRYLVKRTGEKVFLECVQDMDHENMFWYRQDPGLGLRLIYFSYDVKMKEKGDIPEGYSVSREKKERFSLILESASTNQTSMYLCASSLARGGVKLFFGSGTQLSVL.

V and J are TRBV21-1 and TRBJ2-1; TRBD1 is the table's D call, not checked against the DNA. TRBV21-1 is listed as a pseudogene. This CDR3 has 16 residues. CDR3 sequence reads: CASSKGTGGDYNEQFF. In nucleotides, the CDR3 is TGTGCCAGCAGCAAAGGGACAGGGGGCGACTACAATGAGCAGTTCTTC.

The chain has TRBV6-1 and TRBJ2-7, with D perhaps matching TRBD2 (6 bases). The V end lost 2 bases, the J end lost 2 bases, and 13 bases lay between the germline ends. The CDR3 runs to 15 residues. Germline assignment: CDR1 MNHNS and CDR2 SASEGT. The DNA for the CDR3 is TGTGCCAGCAGTGAATCGGGGACTGTGACCTACGAGCAGTACTTC. It specifies CASSESGTVTYEQYF.

This clone was recorded only once. The rearrangement uses TRBV2 and TRBJ2-2; 9 bases fit TRBD2. J was trimmed by 3 bases and V by 3 bases; bases with no gene match: 2. The CDR3 sequence is 15 residues long. The germline gives CDR1 SNHLY, CDR2 FYNNEI. As DNA, the CDR3 is TGTGCCAGCAGTGATGCGGGAGGGGACACCGGGGAGCTGTTTTTT. It encodes CASSDAGGDTGELFF.

CDR3 nucleotides: TGTGCCAGCAGCTTGGCTCTAGCGGGACGAGACTACGAGCAGTACTTC. This sequence encodes CASSLALAGRDYEQYF. The V call is TRBV5-5, the J call TRBJ2-7; the match to TRBD2 covers 9 bases. J lost 3 bases, V lost 0 bases, and 7 bases had no gene match. Looked up from germline, CDR1 is SGHKS and CDR2 is YYEKEE (reference sequence). The CDR3 is 16 residues long. Combining the CDR3 with reference TRBV5-5 and TRBJ2-7 gives the whole variable domain DAGVTQSPTHLIKTRGQQVTLRCSPISGHKSVSWYQQVLGQGPQFIFQYYEKEERGRGNFPDRFSARQFPNYSSELNVNALLLGDSALYLCASSLALAGRDYEQYFGPGTRLTVT.

The rearrangement uses TRBV5-1 and TRBJ2-1, with D possibly being TRBD2 (6 bases). Germline lookup yields CDR1 SGHRS and CDR2 YFSETQ. CDR3 length equals 16 residues. Trimming stripped 5 bases from V and 0 bases from J, with 15 bases between. The CDR3 here is CASSFGTPSSYNEQFF. DNA for the CDR3: TGCGCCAGCAGTTTCGGGACTCCGAGCTCCTACAATGAGCAGTTCTTC.

The gene calls are TRBV6-4 and TRBJ1-1, with 7 nucleotides matching TRBD1. The CDR3 length is 13 residues. Germline values: CDR1 MRHNA, CDR2 SNTAGT. V shed 6 bases and J 3 bases; nucleotides not matched to a gene: 4. The DNA of the CDR3 is TGTGCCAGCAGGGGACAGCCATACACTGAAGCTTTCTTT. It encodes CASRGQPYTEAFF.

The V call is TRBV19, the J call TRBJ1-2; 10 bases fit TRBD1. Germline loops: CDR1 LNHDA, CDR2 SQIVND (reference sequence). The junction had 7 bases not matched to a gene; V was cut back by 8 bases and J by 7 bases. This CDR3 is built from 13 residues. CDR3 in DNA: TGTGCCAGTGCGGACAGGGGGATAGGTGGCTACACCTTC. Protein sequence: CASADRGIGGYTF.

The V gene is TRBV5-1, the J gene TRBJ2-3, with 8 bases that match TRBD1. V lost 6 bases, J lost 6 bases, and 6 bases stayed unmatched. CDR3 length equals 13 residues. The germline gives CDR1 SGHRS, CDR2 YFSETQ. CDR3 sequence reads: CASKGQDTDTQYF. CDR3 nucleotides: TGCGCCAGCAAGGGACAGGATACGGATACGCAGTATTTT.

J is TRBJ2-5 and V is TRBV10-2, with 7 positions matching TRBD1. The germline V gene encodes CDR1 WSHSY and CDR2 SAAADI. V lost 8 bases to trimming and J lost 0 bases; unmatched junction nucleotides: 9. The CDR3 has 15 amino acids. CDR3 DNA: TGCGCCAGCGCAGGCGCCAGGGGGTACCAAGAGACCCAGTACTTC. Its protein product is CASAGARGYQETQYF.

This chain links TRBV19 with TRBJ2-3; 13 bases line up with TRBD2. This CDR3 has 16 residues. Trimming took 5 bases from V and 5 from J; bases not matched to a gene: 7. Per germline, CDR1 LNHDA and CDR2 SQIVND (reference sequence). In DNA form, the CDR3 reads TGTGCCAGTAGTCCCGGGGGACTAGCGGGAAAAGATACGCAGTATTTT. Its protein is CASSPGGLAGKDTQYF.

This chain connects TRBV7-2 to TRBJ2-5; TRBD2 matches 8 bases. Germline values: CDR1 SGHTA, CDR2 FQGNSA. The CDR3 spans 16 residues. The V and J ends lost 1 base and 5 bases, in that order; junction bases with no gene match: 9. The CDR3 loop reads CASSLGPAGGGETQYF. CDR3 nucleotides: TGTGCCAGCAGCTTAGGTCCAGCGGGCGGGGGGGAGACCCAGTACTTC.

The rearrangement links TRBV5-5 to TRBJ2-7; weak D call: TRBD2 (5 bases). The CDR3 is 14 amino acids. Germline CDR1 and CDR2: SGHKS and YYEKEE (reference sequence). V lost 0 bases and J lost 4, with 11 bases in between. CDR3 residues: CASSLGASRYEQYF. The CDR3 DNA is TGTGCCAGCAGCTTGGGCGCTAGCAGGTACGAGCAGTACTTC.

On this clone: Other DNA sequences of this sample code for an identical CDR3. For the CDR3, the DNA is TGTGCCAGCTCACCTACAGGCTACGAGCAGTACTTC. Encoded protein: CASSPTGYEQYF. V is TRBV18 and J is TRBJ2-7; D perhaps matches TRBD1 (5 bases). The CDR3 runs 12 residues. Per the germline V gene, CDR1 is KGHSH and CDR2 is LQKENI. V lost 3 bases to trimming and J lost 3 bases, with 6 bases between them.

The V call is TRBV25-1, the J call TRBJ1-1, with 9 bases matching TRBD1. The CDR3 length is 16 residues. CDR1 MGHDK and CDR2 SYGVNS come from the germline V gene. V lost 3 bases, J lost 4 bases, and 9 bases stayed unmatched. CDR3 sequence reads: CASSDYAGTGSTEAFF. Written as DNA, the CDR3 is TGTGCCAGCAGTGACTACGCCGGGACAGGGAGCACTGAAGCTTTCTTT.

This chain links TRBV5-1 with TRBJ2-3; possibly TRBD2 for D (5 bases). This CDR3 region has 13 residues. V was cut by 5 bases and J by 2 bases, with 9 bases left in between. CDR1 is SGHRS and CDR2 is YFSETQ in the germline V gene. CDR3 nucleotide sequence: TGCGCCAGCAGAGCGGACTCCACAGATACGCAGTATTTT. It translates to CASRADSTDTQYF.

This chain uses TRBV5-1 with TRBJ2-1; 12 positions match TRBD2. This CDR3 is 16 amino acids long. From germline, CDR1 is SGHRS and CDR2 YFSETQ. Germline trimming cut 5 bases from V and 7 bases from J; bases unmatched to any gene: 10. The CDR3 loop reads CASSTRLAGATNEQFF. CDR3 bases: TGCGCCAGCAGTACAAGACTAGCGGGGGCAACGAATGAGCAGTTCTTC.

This chain uses TRBV6-1 with TRBJ1-4; D ambiguous. The CDR3 covers 16 residues. The germline V and J ends were trimmed by 4 bases and 4 bases, with 16 bases remaining between them. Germline V gene data show CDR1 as MNHNS and CDR2 as SASEGT. CDR3 nucleotide sequence: TGTGCCAGCAGTGGAGAAGAGATATCGTTTAATGAAAAACTGTTTTTT. Encoded protein: CASSGEEISFNEKLFF.